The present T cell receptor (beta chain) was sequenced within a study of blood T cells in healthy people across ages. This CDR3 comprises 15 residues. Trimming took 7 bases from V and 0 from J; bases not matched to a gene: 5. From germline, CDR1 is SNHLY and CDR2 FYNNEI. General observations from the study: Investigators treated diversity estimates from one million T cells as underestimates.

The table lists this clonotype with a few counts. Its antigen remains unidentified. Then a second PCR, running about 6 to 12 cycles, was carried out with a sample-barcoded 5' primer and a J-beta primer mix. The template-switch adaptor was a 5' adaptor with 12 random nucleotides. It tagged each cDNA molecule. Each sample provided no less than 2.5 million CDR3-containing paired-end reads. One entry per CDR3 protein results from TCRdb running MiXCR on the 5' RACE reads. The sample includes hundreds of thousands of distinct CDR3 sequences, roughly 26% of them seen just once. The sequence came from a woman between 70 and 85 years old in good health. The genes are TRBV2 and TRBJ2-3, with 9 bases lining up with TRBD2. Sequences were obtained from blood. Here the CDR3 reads CASKLTSGSTDTQYF. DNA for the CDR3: TGTGCCAGCAAGCTGACTAGCGGTAGCACAGATACGCAGTATTTT.